Sequencing of this T cell receptor (beta chain) was carried out in a study of T cell changes during pregnancy in multiple sclerosis. Germline V lookup: CDR1 KGHSH, CDR2 LQKENI. V shed 3 bases and J shed 7 bases, with 12 bases lying between them. The CDR3 totals 13 residues. TCRdb keeps only in-frame clones here, not all; method: immunoSEQ multiplex PCR. The table includes about 39,000 clones, about 94% detected once. The rearrangement joins TRBV18 to TRBJ1-2; D is perhaps TRBD1 (5 bases). The sequenced sample was CD4+ T cells from peripheral blood mononuclear cells, obtained after pregnancy. This clonotype was sampled from a female donor with multiple sclerosis, enrolled in a pregnancy study. CDR3 DNA sequence: TGTGCCAGCTCACCGTTACAGGAGGGTGGCTACACCTTC. Its protein is CASSPLQEGGYTF.